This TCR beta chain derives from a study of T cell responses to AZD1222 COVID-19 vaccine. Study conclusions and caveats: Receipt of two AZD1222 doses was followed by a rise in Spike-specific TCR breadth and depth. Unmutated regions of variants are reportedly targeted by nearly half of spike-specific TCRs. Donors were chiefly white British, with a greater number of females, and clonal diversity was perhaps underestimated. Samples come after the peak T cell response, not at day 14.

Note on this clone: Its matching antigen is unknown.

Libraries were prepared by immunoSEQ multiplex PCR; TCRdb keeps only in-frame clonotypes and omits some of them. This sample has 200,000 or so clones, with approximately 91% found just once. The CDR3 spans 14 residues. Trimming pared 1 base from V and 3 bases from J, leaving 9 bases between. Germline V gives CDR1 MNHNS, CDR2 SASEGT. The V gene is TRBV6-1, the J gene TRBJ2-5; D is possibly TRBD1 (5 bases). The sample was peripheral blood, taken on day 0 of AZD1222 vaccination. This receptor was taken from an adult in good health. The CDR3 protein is CASSEVGREETQYF. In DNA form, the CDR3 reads TGTGCCAGCAGTGAAGTCGGCAGGGAAGAGACCCAGTACTTC.